The source of this T cell receptor (beta chain) is a study of cytomegalovirus exposure and HLA in healthy donors. V gave up 6 bases and J gave up 4 bases; unmatched junction bases: 6. The germline V gene has CDR1 ENHRY and CDR2 SYGVKD. This CDR3 comprises 14 residues. The PCR made use of 60 Vbeta and 13 Jbeta primers. TCRdb's copy holds only in-frame clones and misses some; the assay was immunoSEQ multiplex PCR. The table has roughly 65,000 clones, 65% to 80% seen once. Points on this clone: Antigen unknown.

Study outcomes and limitations: Immune exposure data for these donors was limited to CMV serostatus.

The receptor was derived from a man in his forties or fifties in good health and CMV-seropositive. The V gene is TRBV10-3, the J gene TRBJ1-3, with TRBD1 matching over 7 bases. Input material: PBMCs. The DNA of the CDR3 is TGTGCCATCAGCCCAGACAGGGCCGGAAACACCATATATTTT. Encoded protein: CAISPDRAGNTIYF.